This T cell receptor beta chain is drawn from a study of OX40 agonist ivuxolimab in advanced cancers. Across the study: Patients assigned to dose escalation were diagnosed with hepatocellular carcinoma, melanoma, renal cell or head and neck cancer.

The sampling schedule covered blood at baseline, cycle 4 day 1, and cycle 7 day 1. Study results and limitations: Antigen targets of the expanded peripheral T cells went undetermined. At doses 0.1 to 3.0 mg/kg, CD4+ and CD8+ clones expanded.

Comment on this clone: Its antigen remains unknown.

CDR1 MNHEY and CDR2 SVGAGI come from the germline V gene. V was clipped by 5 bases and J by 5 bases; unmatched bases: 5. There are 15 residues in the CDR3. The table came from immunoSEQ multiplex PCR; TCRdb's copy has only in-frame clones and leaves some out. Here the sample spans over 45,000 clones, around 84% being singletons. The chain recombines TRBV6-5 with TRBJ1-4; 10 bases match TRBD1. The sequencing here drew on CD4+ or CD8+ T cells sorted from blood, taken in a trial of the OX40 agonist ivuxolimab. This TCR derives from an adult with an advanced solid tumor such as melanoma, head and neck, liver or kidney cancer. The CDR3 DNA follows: TGTGCCAGCAGTCCGGGACAGGGGAGAAATGAAAAACTGTTTTTT. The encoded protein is CASSPGQGRNEKLFF.